This T cell receptor beta chain was identified during a study of T cells after yellow fever vaccination. TCRdb re-called the 5' RACE reads with MiXCR, one entry per CDR3 protein. This sample has 500,000 to 650,000 distinct CDR3 sequences, with roughly 12% found just once. CDR3 length equals 15 residues. Between the trimmed V and J ends, which lost 1 base and 5 bases, there was a span of 15 bases. Germline V gene data show CDR1 as SGHNT and CDR2 as YYREEE (reference sequence). This clonotype has just a few counts. The specimen comprised PBMCs, sampled on the day of the yellow fever booster vaccination. The receptor comes from a man aged 30-40 years who received the YFV17D yellow fever vaccine. The gene calls are TRBV5-4 and TRBJ2-5; D tentatively reads TRBD1 or TRBD2 (5 bases each). The CDR3 sequence is CASSLFGEGAETQYF. In DNA form, the CDR3 reads TGTGCCAGCAGCTTGTTCGGGGAAGGGGCGGAGACCCAGTACTTC.